The text below deals with one T cell receptor (beta chain). This clonotype was found a few times. This receptor's antigen is unknown. No quality values exist for individual bases; no much larger clone is one base distant. The data belong to a study of human T cells and chemical hapten exposure (dated by TCRdb to the early 2020s). Some background on the complete study: For sensitization, 2% DPC in acetone was applied to a roughly 2 cm by roughly 2 cm area of upper inner arm skin. Throughout the study period of roughly five months, patients also received therapeutic DPC doses to the scalp every week. Patch testing was done on the upper back using Finn chambers containing 0.01% DPC, and results were scored after 6 days according to International Contact Dermatitis Research Group standards. The patient cohort, mostly female, included alopecia areata with under or over 50% scalp involvement, alopecia totalis and alopecia universalis. Libraries were pooled for sequencing, and per-sample TCR yields varied mainly because of small differences in library volumes within the pool. In alopecia patients, the study followed how the peripheral blood TCR repertoire changed in vivo over primary and secondary sensitization to diphenylcyclopropenone (DPC), a hapten. Blood samples were taken from patients before sensitization (week 0) and at 2, 6 and about 24 weeks after DPC sensitization. Some 29 alopecia patients provided blood for TCR sequencing at one to four time points (pre-sensitization, 2, 6 and 24 weeks).

Taken from the germline V gene (reference sequence), the CDR1 and CDR2 loops are DFQATT and SNEGSKA. Counted from cysteine to phenylalanine, this CDR3 has 11 amino acids. Only the CDR3 portion is preserved as DNA: 33 bases, with reading frame beginning at the first base. V and J are truncated by 3 bases and 4 bases respectively, leaving an intervening sequence of 5 bases. Explained via the paper, the time point label denotes: patch test 3, about 24 weeks after DPC sensitization. Sample treatment or condition, as interpreted from the label and publication: therapeutic diphenylcyclopropenone sensitization with weekly scalp DPC. Blood at each patch-test visit was drawn before the patch test was applied. Patients were considered eligible if aged 18 to 70, diagnosed with alopecia and deemed suitable for DPC therapy, and patients were excluded if pregnant. Total RNA was extracted from unfractionated whole blood collected in Tempus Blood RNA tubes.

Library preparation was by RACE. TCRdb records NextSeq 500 as the sequencer. During library preparation, unique molecular identifiers were attached to individual cDNA molecules so that TCRs could be counted in a quantitative, reproducible way. From each blood RNA sample, both TCR alpha and TCR beta chains were sequenced. The paper's processing steps were these. Samples had a median of roughly 98,000 TCRs, with a range from roughly 23,224 to 700,000. The Decombinator software suite was used to annotate the V, J and CDR3 of the TCR reads. For the PS versus PT1 abundance plots, all samples were subsampled to the same number of TCRs (28,000). Expanded TCRs were defined as absent before sensitization and observed at least eight times at the 2-week time point. The public reads were reanalyzed by TCRdb: fastp trimming at Q25, MiXCR alignment, in-frame beta chains only. One record per CDR3 amino acid sequence lists the most common genes and DNA. TCRdb, rather than the study authors, made the V and J calls. This sample has just under 60,000 distinct CDR3 sequences in its table, and around 12% of those were observed once. The top ten constitute 2.4% of the sample.

The paper's findings and limits, for the study overall: A positive correlation was found between the number of PT1 expanded TCRs and patch test score, with significance reached at thresholds 8, 16 and 32 but not 4. The number of TCRs above 1 in 1000 frequency did not change with DPC sensitization; there was no evidence of global repertoire structure alterations. After repeated subsampling, the strength of the expansion versus patch-test correlation and the threshold at which it became significant changed. Expanded TCRs formed significantly more large CDR3 similarity clusters than pre-sensitization or healthy control sets, consistent with antigen-driven responses. All patients had alopecia, a presumed autoimmune disease, so their immune response might differ from that of healthy individuals.

The source was whole blood, collected in connection with sensitization to the hapten diphenylcyclopropenone (DPC). The chain uses TRBV20-1 and TRBJ2-3, with no D gene named confidently. The TCR comes from a man aged 30 to 39 with alopecia areata. Some clones in this sample may be carry-over from other donors' samples. The CDR3 loop reads CSASRSDTQYF. The nucleotide sequence is TGCAGTGCTAGTAGATCAGATACGCAGTATTTT.